Included here is one T cell receptor beta chain sequence, with context. This entry comes from a study of blood T cell repertoires in COVID-19. On the study more broadly: Researchers got acute and convalescent COVID-19 samples from the United States, Italy and Spain. PBMCs, B-cell-depleted T cells, or T cells provided the cDNA or gDNA that made up the material.

Original data processing: Amplification of reference gene primers provided the estimated nucleated cell counts. The data were produced by immunoSEQ multiplex PCR, yet TCRdb's version contains in-frame clones alone and is incomplete. V and J calls plus clone size are reproduced from that table; the DNA served to infer D and trimming. The data show 110,000 or so clones, around 85% seen once. This CDR3 spans 15 amino acids. The ends were cut back, 0 bases at V and 3 bases at J, with 9 bases in the middle. Germline CDR1 is SGHDN and CDR2 is FVKESK. Sequenced sample: peripheral blood. The V call is TRBV14, the J call TRBJ1-3, with D unresolved. This receptor was identified in a woman aged 55 to 70 with COVID-19, enrolled during active disease. The CDR3 nucleotides read TGTGCCAGCAGCCAAGATCGGGCGGGTGGAAACACCATATATTTT. Encoded protein: CASSQDRAGGNTIYF.